The rows below give T cell receptor beta chains drawn from one sample of a study of blood T cell repertoires in COVID-19. Sequenced by immunoSEQ multiplex PCR; TCRdb stores in-frame clones only, minus some. The profile covers some 300,000 clones, with under 90% appearing a single time and roughly 2.8% taken by the ten largest. Sequencing used PBMCs or T cells enriched from blood (not recorded which). These receptors were obtained from a woman aged 45-60 years who had been exposed to COVID-19. CDR3s include the opening cysteine and the closing phenylalanine or tryptophan. The size entry is marked missing in some rows and otherwise reads once, few, many or a size class.

J gene: TRBJ1-1
CDR3 length: 15
V gene: TRBV19
clone size: .
CDR3 protein: CASTKLGGMNTEAFF

J gene: TRBJ1-1
CDR3 length: 13
V gene: TRBV4-1
clone size: .
CDR3 protein: CASSQITGGEAFF

J gene: TRBJ2-7
CDR3 length: 11
V gene: TRBV2
clone size: .
CDR3 protein: CASRRGYEQYF

J gene: TRBJ1-6
CDR3 length: 15
V gene: TRBV7-9
clone size: .
CDR3 protein: CASSSGTGTNSPLHF

J gene: TRBJ2-4
CDR3 length: 12
V gene: TRBV19
clone size: once
CDR3 protein: CASSSRKNIQYF

J gene: TRBJ1-6
CDR3 length: 14
V gene: TRBV19
clone size: .
CDR3 protein: CASRGTGSGSPLHF

J gene: TRBJ1-6
CDR3 length: 15
V gene: TRBV5-4
clone size: .
CDR3 protein: CASSLGQGANSPLHF

J gene: TRBJ1-2
CDR3 length: 14
V gene: TRBV10-3
clone size: .
CDR3 protein: CAISDGQGSGGYTF

J gene: TRBJ2-1
CDR3 length: 14
V gene: TRBV7-9
clone size: .
CDR3 protein: CASSNPGGFNEQFF

J gene: TRBJ2-3
CDR3 length: 17
V gene: TRBV30
clone size: .
CDR3 protein: CAWSVGGFGGSTDTQYF

J gene: TRBJ1-5
CDR3 length: 15
V gene: TRBV28
clone size: few
CDR3 protein: CASRYSRYSNQPQHF

J gene: TRBJ2-7
CDR3 length: 12
V gene: TRBV5-1
clone size: .
CDR3 protein: CPPGGQNYEQYF

J gene: TRBJ2-7
CDR3 length: 14
V gene: TRBV9
clone size: .
CDR3 protein: CASSVRESSYEQYF

J gene: TRBJ2-7
CDR3 length: 15
V gene: TRBV6-5
clone size: .
CDR3 protein: CASSFRTTSSYEQYF

J gene: TRBJ2-1
CDR3 length: 18
V gene: TRBV4-2
clone size: .
CDR3 protein: CASSQVPTSGAIYNEQFF

J gene: TRBJ2-3
CDR3 length: 18
V gene: TRBV6-4
clone size: .
CDR3 protein: CASDCAGLAGGGADTQYF

J gene: TRBJ2-3
CDR3 length: 14
V gene: TRBV5-1
clone size: .
CDR3 protein: CASSSQSSTDTQYF

J gene: TRBJ2-5
CDR3 length: 15
V gene: TRBV5-1
clone size: .
CDR3 protein: CASSFPGGDYETQYF

J gene: TRBJ2-6
CDR3 length: 18
V gene: TRBV3-1/TRBV3-2
clone size: once
CDR3 protein: CASSLIWTGSSGANVLTF

J gene: TRBJ2-3
CDR3 length: 16
V gene: TRBV12-5
clone size: .
CDR3 protein: CASGDTLTKVTDTQYF

J gene: TRBJ2-7
CDR3 length: 15
V gene: TRBV5-1
clone size: .
CDR3 protein: CASRFGVDNAYEQYF

J gene: TRBJ2-7
CDR3 length: 13
V gene: TRBV4-1
clone size: .
CDR3 protein: CASSQQGDHEQYF

J gene: TRBJ2-2
CDR3 length: 15
V gene: TRBV14
clone size: .
CDR3 protein: CASSQDFGVTGELFF

J gene: TRBJ2-5
CDR3 length: 17
V gene: TRBV6-1
clone size: few
CDR3 protein: CASSELRVVGFVETQYF

J gene: TRBJ2-7
CDR3 length: 15
V gene: TRBV7-9
clone size: .
CDR3 protein: CASSLVSGQVNEQYF

J gene: TRBJ1-5
CDR3 length: 15
V gene: TRBV6-5
clone size: .
CDR3 protein: CASTRSGLGNQPQHF

J gene: TRBJ1-6
CDR3 length: 15
V gene: TRBV2
clone size: once
CDR3 protein: CASMRVAGGYSPLHF

J gene: TRBJ2-3
CDR3 length: 16
V gene: TRBV5-4
clone size: .
CDR3 protein: CASSLGDFSSTDTQYF

J gene: TRBJ1-3
CDR3 length: 14
V gene: TRBV30
clone size: .
CDR3 protein: CAWRPTGVGNTIYF

J gene: TRBJ2-3
CDR3 length: 14
V gene: TRBV7-6
clone size: .
CDR3 protein: CASSTGQGTDTQYF

J gene: TRBJ2-7
CDR3 length: 12
V gene: TRBV5-1
clone size: .
CDR3 protein: CASSIDSYEQYF

J gene: TRBJ1-4
CDR3 length: 15
V gene: TRBV6-5
clone size: .
CDR3 protein: CASRSQGATAEKLFF

J gene: TRBJ2-7
CDR3 length: 14
V gene: TRBV27
clone size: .
CDR3 protein: CATSNAASSYEQYF

J gene: TRBJ2-1
CDR3 length: 15
V gene: TRBV11-3
clone size: .
CDR3 protein: CASSYSGGLHNEQFF

J gene: TRBJ2-7
CDR3 length: 16
V gene: TRBV28
clone size: .
CDR3 protein: CASSLSTGRVDYEQYF

J gene: TRBJ2-2
CDR3 length: 13
V gene: TRBV12-3/TRBV12-4
clone size: .
CDR3 protein: CASSLIRGRELFF

J gene: TRBJ1-1
CDR3 length: 14
V gene: TRBV19
clone size: .
CDR3 protein: CASSIIQMNTEAFF

J gene: TRBJ1-5
CDR3 length: 14
V gene: TRBV2
clone size: .
CDR3 protein: CASSWTGINQPQHF

J gene: TRBJ1-2
CDR3 length: 13
V gene: TRBV7-9
clone size: .
CDR3 protein: CASSSQTGVGYTF

J gene: TRBJ2-6
CDR3 length: 13
V gene: TRBV30
clone size: .
CDR3 protein: CAWRESGANVLTF

J gene: TRBJ2-1
CDR3 length: 14
V gene: TRBV5-6
clone size: .
CDR3 protein: CASSWDSSYNEQFF

J gene: TRBJ1-6
CDR3 length: 17
V gene: TRBV27
clone size: .
CDR3 protein: CASSSKSHGQGVLPLHF

J gene: TRBJ1-6
CDR3 length: 15
V gene: TRBV27
clone size: .
CDR3 protein: CASSSARAYNSPLHF

J gene: TRBJ2-2
CDR3 length: 14
V gene: TRBV6-1
clone size: .
CDR3 protein: CASSERAIAGELFF

J gene: TRBJ1-6
CDR3 length: 15
V gene: TRBV5-6
clone size: .
CDR3 protein: CASRRTGSGNSPLHF

J gene: TRBJ1-4
CDR3 length: 12
V gene: TRBV2
clone size: .
CDR3 protein: CASTLGQGKLFF

J gene: TRBJ1-2
CDR3 length: 13
V gene: TRBV29-1
clone size: few
CDR3 protein: CSVRTGGNFGYTF

J gene: TRBJ2-5
CDR3 length: 16
V gene: TRBV7-9
clone size: .
CDR3 protein: CASSFLVGGDQETQYF

J gene: TRBJ1-5
CDR3 length: 13
V gene: TRBV20-1
clone size: .
CDR3 protein: CSASDTGSSPQHF

J gene: TRBJ1-1
CDR3 length: 14
V gene: TRBV3-1/TRBV3-2
clone size: .
CDR3 protein: CASSQQGDRPEAFF